The next 26 T cell receptor beta chains were all read from a single sample in a study of blood T cell repertoires in COVID-19. Method: immunoSEQ multiplex PCR; TCRdb's copy keeps in-frame clones and lacks some. The data show 50,000 to 75,000 clones, roughly 89% seen once. Source material: peripheral blood. The receptor source for this set is a human donor in a cohort sampled during active COVID-19.

The V call is TRBV7-3, the J call TRBJ2-3; 10 nucleotides align to TRBD1. Looked up from germline, CDR1 is SGHTA and CDR2 is FQGTGA. This CDR3 contains 13 residues. Losses at the gene ends were 9 bases for V and 4 bases for J; bases not matched to a gene: 4. The DNA for the CDR3 is TGTGCCAGGGGACAGGGGAAGGCAGATACGCAGTATTTT. Protein product: CARGQGKADTQYF. Together with reference TRBV7-3 and TRBJ2-3, the CDR3 gives the full variable domain: GAGVSQTPSNKVTEKGKYVELRCDPISGHTALYWYRQSLGQGPEFLIYFQGTGAADDSGLPNDRFFAVRPEGSVSTLKIQRTERGDSAVYLCARGQGKADTQYFGPGTRLTVL.

V is TRBV6-2 or TRBV6-3 and J is TRBJ2-5, with 12 positions matching TRBD1. Germline V lookup: CDR1 MNHEY, CDR2 SVGEGT. The CDR3 is 16 residues long. The ends lost 5 bases at V and 6 bases at J; junction bases unmatched: 10. CDR3 in amino acids: CASSPKGTGGVKTQYF. CDR3 bases: TGTGCCAGCAGTCCCAAGGGGACAGGGGGCGTTAAGACCCAGTACTTC.

V and J are TRBV29-1 and TRBJ2-7; 10 bases map to TRBD2. The CDR3 is 14 amino acids. V trimming: 5 bases; J trimming: 3 bases; junction bases outside the gene matches: 7. CDR1 is SQVTM, CDR2 ANQGSEA, per germline. CDR3 region: CSVQSGGVGYEQYF. CDR3 DNA sequence: TGCAGCGTTCAAAGCGGGGGGGTAGGCTACGAGCAGTACTTC.

This chain links TRBV4-1 with TRBJ2-3; 10 nucleotides agree with TRBD2. V lost 0 bases to trimming and J lost 1 base; unmatched junction nucleotides: 4. The V gene's germline CDR1 is MGHRA and CDR2 YSYEKL. This CDR3 contains 17 residues. The CDR3 here is CASSQDGTSGGTDTQYF. DNA for the CDR3: TGCGCCAGCAGCCAAGATGGTACTAGCGGGGGCACAGATACGCAGTATTTT.

The rearrangement links TRBV11-2 to TRBJ2-3; 7 bases fit TRBD2. V dropped 5 bases and J dropped 1; count of bases not matched to a gene: 9. CDR3 size: 16 residues. Germline CDR1 SGHAT, CDR2 FQNNGV. CDR3 sequence (DNA): TGTGCCAGCAGCAGCCCGGGGAGGGGAGGCACAGATACGCAGTATTTT. Amino acids: CASSSPGRGGTDTQYF.

The rearrangement joins TRBV6-5 to TRBJ2-1, with TRBD1 identical over 9 bases. Germline values: CDR1 MNHEY, CDR2 SVGAGI. This CDR3 contains 12 residues. The J segment lost 9 bases and the V segment lost 6 bases, leaving 3 bases of the junction unmatched. CDR3 in amino acids: CASSTGGGEQFF. The CDR3 nucleotides are TGTGCCAGCAGCACAGGGGGCGGTGAGCAGTTCTTC.

For the CDR3, the DNA is TGTGCCAGCAGCTTGCCAGGGGCCAGGCAAGAGACCCAGTACTTC. Its translation: CASSLPGARQETQYF. V gene TRBV5-4 combines with J gene TRBJ2-5; D is perhaps TRBD1 (6 bases). This CDR3 region has 15 residues. Deletions cut 1 base from V and 2 bases from J, with 12 bases between. CDR1 and CDR2 (germline): SGHNT, YYREEE (reference sequence).

This sequence joins TRBV6-2 or TRBV6-3 and TRBJ2-1; TRBD2 agrees at 9 bases. CDR1 MNHEY and CDR2 SVGEGT come from the germline V gene. V lost 4 bases to trimming and J lost 9 bases; unmatched junction nucleotides: 7. The CDR3 has 14 residues. The chain's CDR3 is CASSLTSGPIEQFF. The DNA for the CDR3 is TGTGCCAGCAGTTTGACTAGCGGCCCCATTGAGCAGTTCTTC.

The rearrangement links TRBV28 to TRBJ1-4, with D tentatively TRBD1 (6 bases). The CDR3 is 15 amino acids. V was pared by 8 bases and J by 7 bases, with 20 bases between. Germline CDR1 MDHEN, CDR2 SYDVKM. CDR3 in amino acids: CASLYSGGESEKLFF. The DNA for the CDR3 is TGTGCCAGCCTATATTCTGGGGGCGAAAGTGAAAAACTGTTTTTT.

The chain has TRBV7-9 and TRBJ2-5; 7 positions match TRBD2. Looked up from germline, CDR1 is SEHNR and CDR2 is FQNEAQ (reference sequence). This CDR3 comprises 15 residues. After removal of 3 bases from V and 2 bases from J, the junction contained 6 bases not matched to a gene. The chain's CDR3 is CASSFGGSGQETQYF. Here the CDR3 DNA reads TGTGCCAGCAGCTTTGGCGGGAGTGGTCAAGAGACCCAGTACTTC. Variable domain in full (rest from reference TRBV7-9 and TRBJ2-5): DTGVSQNPRHKITKRGQNVTFRCDPISEHNRLYWYRQTLGQGPEFLTYFQNEAQLEKSRLLSDRFSAERPKGSFSTLEIQRTEQGDSAMYLCASSFGGSGQETQYFGPGTRLLVL.

V is TRBV7-9 and J is TRBJ1-2; 8 bases fit TRBD1. The CDR3 consists of 13 residues. CDR1 and CDR2 from the germline V gene are SEHNR and FQNEAQ (reference sequence). Germline trimming cut 2 bases from V and 7 bases from J; bases unmatched to any gene: 3. The CDR3 region is CASSLQGAGGYTF. The CDR3 coding sequence is TGTGCCAGCAGCTTACAGGGGGCAGGTGGCTACACCTTC.

This chain uses TRBV7-8 with TRBJ1-6; TRBD1 agrees at 10 bases. The CDR3 runs to 16 residues. V dropped 5 bases and J dropped 7; count of bases not matched to a gene: 8. Germline lookup yields CDR1 SGHVS and CDR2 FQNEAQ. The CDR3 here is CASSPGQGVPNSPLHF. The CDR3 DNA reads as TGTGCCAGCAGCCCTGGACAGGGGGTTCCGAATTCACCCCTCCACTTT.

This chain links TRBV5-5 with TRBJ2-5; D is ambiguous. This CDR3 contains 12 residues. From germline, CDR1 is SGHKS and CDR2 YYEKEE (reference sequence). V was clipped by 2 bases and J by 5 bases, with 7 bases between them. The CDR3 nucleotides are TGTGCCAGCAGCTTCACGGTGGAGACCCAGTACTTC. Amino acids: CASSFTVETQYF.

The chain employs TRBV19 and TRBJ1-2, with 8 bases identical to TRBD1. V trimming: 6 bases; J trimming: 4 bases; junction bases outside the gene matches: 10. The CDR3 contains 15 residues. Germline V gene sequence: CDR1 LNHDA, CDR2 SQIVND (reference sequence). Written as DNA, the CDR3 is TGTGCCAGTAGGGGCCGGGGACAGGAAGTCTATGGCTACACCTTC. Translating it yields CASRGRGQEVYGYTF.

The rearrangement links TRBV6-2 or TRBV6-3 to TRBJ1-2; no clear D. The CDR3 covers 12 residues. Deletions cut 2 bases from V and 3 bases from J, with 4 bases between. The germline CDR1 and CDR2 sequences are MNHEY and SVGEGT. CDR3 in amino acids: CASSYLDYGYTF. CDR3 DNA sequence: TGTGCCAGCAGTTACCTAGACTATGGCTACACCTTC.

This chain connects TRBV11-2 to TRBJ1-6; D perhaps matches TRBD1 (5 bases). The length of the CDR3 is 15 residues. Germline lookup yields CDR1 SGHAT and CDR2 FQNNGV. Trimming left V 8 bases short and J 5 bases short, with 16 bases between. In DNA, the CDR3 is TGTGCCAGCGGCCTCCCGGCAGGGAATAATTCACCCCTCCACTTT. It yields the protein CASGLPAGNNSPLHF. Together with reference TRBV11-2 and TRBJ1-6, the CDR3 gives the full variable domain: EAGVAQSPRYKIIEKRQSVAFWCNPISGHATLYWYQQILGQGPKLLIQFQNNGVVDDSQLPKDRFSAERLKGVDSTLKIQPAKLEDSAVYLCASGLPAGNNSPLHFGNGTRLTVT.

The rearrangement uses TRBV4-1 and TRBJ2-2; 7 bases match TRBD2. The trim removed 3 bases at V and 4 bases at J, leaving 8 bases unmatched. Germline CDR1 reads MGHRA; CDR2 reads YSYEKL. CDR3 length: 16 amino acids. For the CDR3, the DNA is TGCGCCAGCAGCCACCCCCCGGCTAGCGGCACCGGGGAGCTGTTTTTT. The encoded protein is CASSHPPASGTGELFF.

J is TRBJ1-2 and V is TRBV6-5; D not certain. This CDR3 has 13 amino acids. Germline V lookup: CDR1 MNHEY, CDR2 SVGAGI. Trimming cost V 6 bases and J 4 bases, with 12 bases left between them. The CDR3 protein is CASRRGSSYGYTF. For the CDR3, the DNA is TGTGCCAGCAGACGCGGGTCCAGCTATGGCTACACCTTC.

This CDR3 is CASTEREEEPSSYNEQFF. The DNA of the CDR3 is TGTGCCAGCACGGAGCGGGAGGAGGAACCGAGCTCCTACAATGAGCAGTTCTTC. The chain couples TRBV9 to TRBJ2-1; 9 nucleotides match TRBD2. The CDR3 extends over 18 amino acids. The V and J ends lost 6 bases and 0 bases, in that order; junction bases with no gene match: 13. Germline lookup yields CDR1 SGDLS and CDR2 YYNGEE.

The V and J genes are TRBV18 and TRBJ2-7, with D possibly matching TRBD2 (6 bases). Germline CDR1 is KGHSH and CDR2 is LQKENI. V gave up 3 bases and J gave up 2 bases, with 14 bases separating them. The CDR3 spans 15 residues. The CDR3 sequence: CASSPSLTGAYEQYF. The CDR3 DNA follows: TGTGCCAGCTCACCCTCCCTTACGGGGGCCTACGAGCAGTACTTC.

The chain recombines TRBV13 with TRBJ2-7; 14 bases align to TRBD2. V shed 4 bases and J 3 bases; nucleotides not matched to a gene: 8. The CDR3 contains 17 residues. CDR1 and CDR2 from the germline V gene are PRHDT and FYEKMQ (reference sequence). The CDR3 loop is CASSSGTSGSKYYEQYF. The DNA of the CDR3 is TGTGCCAGCAGCTCGGGGACTAGCGGGAGCAAGTACTACGAGCAGTACTTC. Based on the CDR3 plus reference TRBV13 and TRBJ2-7, the full variable domain is AAGVIQSPRHLIKEKRETATLKCYPIPRHDTVYWYQQGPGQDPQFLISFYEKMQSDKGSIPDRFSAQQFSDYHSELNMSSLELGDSALYFCASSSGTSGSKYYEQYFGPGTRLTVT.

The chain combines TRBV5-4 with TRBJ2-3; D is ambiguous. There are 12 residues in the CDR3. Germline V gene sequence: CDR1 SGHNT, CDR2 YYREEE (reference sequence). V lost 0 bases to trimming and J lost 5 bases, with 4 bases between them. This chain's CDR3 is CASSLALDTQYF. The CDR3 bases are TGTGCCAGCAGCTTGGCCCTAGATACGCAGTATTTT.

This chain joins TRBV19 and TRBJ2-1; TRBD1 aligns across 10 bases. J was trimmed by 2 bases and V by 6 bases; bases with no gene match: 1. The length of the CDR3 is 14 residues. The germline CDR1 and CDR2 sequences are LNHDA and SQIVND (reference sequence). This chain's CDR3 is CASRDRGPYNEQFF. Here the CDR3 DNA reads TGTGCCAGTAGAGACAGGGGGCCCTACAATGAGCAGTTCTTC.

The chain recombines TRBV28 with TRBJ2-5, with 11 bases fitting TRBD2. This CDR3 contains 17 residues. Germline CDR1 MDHEN, CDR2 SYDVKM. Unmatched junction bases numbered 8, after V lost 5 bases and J lost 0 bases. DNA for the CDR3: TGTGCCAGCAGTCCCCTCGGACTAGCGGGCAACCAAGAGACCCAGTACTTC. It translates to CASSPLGLAGNQETQYF.

With respect to this clone: Being one base from a much bigger clone, this may be a read error. The chain carries TRBV21-1 and TRBJ1-1; the table gives TRBD1 as D, unverified against the DNA. TRBV21-1 is classified as a pseudogene. The CDR3 totals 12 residues. The DNA of the CDR3 is TGTGCCAGCAGTACAGGGGGCACTGAAGCTTTCTTT. Translated: CASSTGGTEAFF.

This clone was recorded only once. The chain combines TRBV5-1 with TRBJ1-2, with D perhaps TRBD1 (6 bases). The CDR3 is 14 residues long. Trimming cost V 5 bases and J 5 bases, with 16 bases left between them. CDR1 and CDR2 from the germline V gene are SGHRS and YFSETQ. The CDR3 DNA reads TGCGCCAGCAGACCTTCTGGCCAGGGGTATGGCTACACCTTC. This translates into CASRPSGQGYGYTF.